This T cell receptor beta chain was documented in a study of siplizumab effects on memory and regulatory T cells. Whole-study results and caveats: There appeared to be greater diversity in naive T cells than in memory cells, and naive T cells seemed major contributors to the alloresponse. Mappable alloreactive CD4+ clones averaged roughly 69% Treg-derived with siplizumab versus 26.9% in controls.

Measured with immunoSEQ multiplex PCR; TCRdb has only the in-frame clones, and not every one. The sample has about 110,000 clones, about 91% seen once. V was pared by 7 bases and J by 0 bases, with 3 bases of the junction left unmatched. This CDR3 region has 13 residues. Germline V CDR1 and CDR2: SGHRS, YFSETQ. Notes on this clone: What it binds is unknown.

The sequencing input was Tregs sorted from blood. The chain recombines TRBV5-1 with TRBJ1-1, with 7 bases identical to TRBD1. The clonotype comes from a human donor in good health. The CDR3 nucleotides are TGCGCCAGCGCGGGACAGATGAACACTGAAGCTTTCTTT. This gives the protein CASAGQMNTEAFF.